This T cell receptor beta chain was retrieved from a study of blood T cell repertoires in COVID-19. The repertoire was sequenced with immunoSEQ multiplex PCR; TCRdb's copy has only in-frame clones and lacks some. The repertoire holds about 360,000 clones, with approximately 77% as singletons. There are a few counts of this clone. Looked up from germline, CDR1 is SGHTS and CDR2 is YDEGEE. Germline trimming cut 3 bases from V and 6 bases from J; bases unmatched to any gene: 5. CDR3 length: 15 amino acids. This clonotype originated in a human donor with acute or convalescent COVID-19. The donor label of this sample is uncertain. The material sequenced was peripheral blood. The chain joins TRBV5-8 to TRBJ1-5; TRBD1 matches 11 bases. CDR3 coding DNA: TGTGCCAGCAGCTCGTGGACAGGGGGCACTCAGCCCCAGCATTTT. It encodes CASSSWTGGTQPQHF.